Following are 18 T cell receptor beta chains from one sample sequenced in a study of Graves' ophthalmopathy and Graves' hyperthyroidism. RNA transcripts were the template, and TCR beta CDR3 regions were amplified from them. Amplification began with first-round RT-PCR using HTBI primers, then second-round multiplex PCR was performed. In TCRdb, the multiplex PCR reads were re-called with MiXCR into one record per CDR3 protein. In the table there are about 370,000 distinct CDR3 sequences, roughly a sixth of which are singletons. Input material: peripheral blood. These TCRs come from an adult woman with stable Graves' hyperthyroidism.

With respect to this clonotype: A much more abundant neighbour one base away suggests this may be a read error. The chain is built from TRBV2 and TRBJ2-2; D is perhaps TRBD2 (6 bases). The CDR3 spans 15 residues. The V gene's germline CDR1 is SNHLY and CDR2 FYNNEI. The CDR3 sequence is CASSGGVRSTGELLF. The CDR3 nucleotides are TGTGCCAGCAGTGGGGGGGTTAGGTCGACCGGGGAGCTGTTGTTT.

This clonotype was picked up a small number of times. A much bigger clone sits one base away, suggesting this may be a read error. The chain couples TRBV20-1 to TRBJ1-1; D is unresolved. This CDR3 contains 13 residues. Germline V CDR1 and CDR2: DFQATT, SNEGSKA (reference sequence). CDR3 sequence: CGARRVLNTEAFF. The CDR3 coding sequence is TGCGGTGCTAGACGGGTTTTGAACACTGAAGCTTTCTTT.

This clonotype was counted ten times or more. The chain employs TRBV5-1 and TRBJ1-6; unclear D gene. The V end was cut by 5 bases, the J end by 6 bases, with 15 bases between. Germline CDR1 reads SGHRS; CDR2 reads YFSETQ. This CDR3 comprises 15 residues. The CDR3 region is CASRGFVTANSPLHF. The CDR3 DNA follows: TGCGCCAGCAGGGGGTTCGTGACGGCTAATTCACCCCTCCACTTT.

Notes on this clonotype: This could be a read error, since a much larger clone is one nucleotide away. The genes are TRBV5-1 and TRBJ2-5; D is unclear. Per the germline V gene, CDR1 is SGHRS and CDR2 is YFSETQ. The CDR3 consists of 13 residues. The CDR3 loop is CAGSLASLETQYF. The CDR3 DNA follows: TGCGCCGGCAGCTTGGCCTCTTTAGAGACCCAGTACTTC.

V usage is TRBV6-2 or TRBV6-3 and J usage is TRBJ1-2; 8 bases are a match to TRBD1. Germline CDR1 reads MNHEY; CDR2 reads SVGEGT. This CDR3 comprises 15 residues. V was pared by 2 bases and J by 6 bases, with 8 bases of the junction left unmatched. The CDR3 coding sequence is TGTGCCAGCAGTTACGCGCAGGGGGCGGAAAATGGCTACACCTTC. Amino acid sequence: CASSYAQGAENGYTF.

Ten or more counts support this clonotype. V and J are TRBV27 and TRBJ2-7; 9 bases align to TRBD1. Germline CDR1 reads MNHEY; CDR2 reads SMNVEV (reference sequence). V lost 5 bases to trimming and J lost 5 bases; unmatched junction nucleotides: 13. The CDR3 runs 16 residues. DNA for the CDR3: TGTGCCAGCAGTCCCCCTCGGGGACAGGGAGGCCACGAGCAGTACTTC. Protein product: CASSPPRGQGGHEQYF.

This clonotype came up many times. This CDR3 is CASSFRGREETQYF. CDR3 DNA sequence: TGTGCCAGCAGCTTCAGGGGGCGGGAAGAGACCCAGTACTTC. V and J are TRBV7-2 and TRBJ2-5, with 8 positions matching TRBD1. Germline CDR1 SGHTA, CDR2 FQGNSA. CDR3 size: 14 residues. With 3 bases clipped from V and 3 bases from J, the junction kept 3 bases outside the gene matches.

This clonotype has at least ten counts. This chain links TRBV4-3 with TRBJ1-1; D remains unclear. The CDR3 totals 13 residues. V lost 0 bases to trimming and J lost 7 bases, with 9 bases between them. CDR1 and CDR2 (germline): LGHNA, YSLEER. The CDR3 sequence: CASSQERSLEAFF. CDR3 DNA sequence: TGCGCCAGCAGCCAAGAGCGGAGTCTTGAAGCTTTCTTT.

About this clonotype: Given a much more abundant clone one base away, this may be a read error. The chain uses TRBV7-2 and TRBJ2-1; no firm D call. CDR1 and CDR2 from the germline V gene are SGHTA and FQGNSA. The CDR3 length is 15 residues. Between the trimmed V and J ends, which lost 5 bases and 2 bases, there was a span of 13 bases. CDR3 region: CASSMELETYNEQFF. In nucleotides, the CDR3 is TGTGCCAGCAGCATGGAACTGGAGACCTACAATGAGCAGTTCTTC.

This clonotype has just a few counts. V is TRBV20-1 and J is TRBJ1-5; no clear D gene. This CDR3 contains 15 residues. The V and J ends lost 6 bases and 0 bases respectively, with 15 bases between them. Germline assignment: CDR1 DFQATT and CDR2 SNEGSKA (reference sequence). The CDR3 reads CSAGAGIYSNQPQHF. The CDR3 DNA reads TGCAGTGCCGGTGCGGGGATCTATAGCAATCAGCCCCAGCATTTT.

This clonotype was counted many times. This chain connects TRBV28 to TRBJ2-5; D not certain. This CDR3 has 11 residues. Germline V gives CDR1 MDHEN, CDR2 SYDVKM. Trimming pared 6 bases from V and 3 bases from J, leaving 5 bases between. CDR3: CASRAEETQYF. DNA for the CDR3: TGTGCCAGCAGGGCAGAAGAGACCCAGTACTTC.

The rearrangement uses TRBV28 and TRBJ2-7; 8 bases are shared with TRBD2. The CDR3 has 13 amino acids. V lost 5 bases to trimming and J lost 4 bases; unmatched junction nucleotides: 4. CDR1 is MDHEN and CDR2 is SYDVKM in the germline V gene. The chain's CDR3 is CASSPGGVYEQYF. CDR3 sequence (DNA): TGTGCCAGCAGTCCGGGGGGGGTGTACGAGCAGTACTTC.

The V and J genes are TRBV30 and TRBJ2-7; 10 nucleotides align to TRBD1. CDR1 and CDR2 from the germline V gene are GTSNPN and SVGIG (reference sequence). With 3 bases clipped from V and 3 bases from J, the junction kept 8 bases outside the gene matches. There are 15 residues in the CDR3. The CDR3, as DNA: TGTGCCTGGAGGCGAGCGACAGGGGGCGTCTACGAGCAGTACTTC. This sequence encodes CAWRRATGGVYEQYF.

This clonotype was observed many times. The J gene is TRBJ2-7, the V gene TRBV12-3 or TRBV12-4; D is unclear. This CDR3 contains 13 residues. Trimming removed 2 bases from V and 3 bases from J, with 8 bases in between. The CDR3 is CASSLQDYYEQYF. CDR3 DNA: TGTGCCAGCAGTTTACAGGATTACTACGAGCAGTACTTC.

In its sample, this clonotype was seen many times. The chain couples TRBV28 to TRBJ1-2, with D possibly TRBD1 on 5 matching bases. Germline loops: CDR1 MDHEN, CDR2 SYDVKM. The germline V and J ends were trimmed by 6 bases and 6 bases, with 14 bases remaining between them. The CDR3 spans 13 residues. CDR3 in DNA: TGTGCCAGCAGCCTACAGGAGGTGGATGGCTACACCTTC. Its translation: CASSLQEVDGYTF.

This clonotype has a count of ten or more. The rearrangement uses TRBV6-1 and TRBJ1-5, with 11 bases matching TRBD1. Germline V CDR1 and CDR2: MNHNS, SASEGT. V was clipped by 6 bases and J by 4 bases; unmatched bases: 2. This CDR3 comprises 14 residues. The CDR3 nucleotides read TGTGCCAGCAGGGACAGGGGGCGAAATCAGCCCCAGCATTTT. Protein product: CASRDRGRNQPQHF.

CDR3 region: CASSSPGQNFEAFF. The CDR3 coding sequence is TGTGCCAGCAGTTCCCCGGGACAGAATTTCGAAGCTTTCTTT. This rearrangement joins TRBV12-3 or TRBV12-4 to TRBJ1-1; the match to TRBD1 covers 7 bases. The V segment lost 4 bases and the J segment 8 bases; nucleotides outside the gene matches: 10. The CDR3 length is 14 residues.

V and J are TRBV13 and TRBJ2-7; D gene uncertain. Trimming took 1 base from V and 13 from J, leaving 14 bases between them. Per the germline V gene, CDR1 is PRHDT and CDR2 is FYEKMQ (reference sequence). The CDR3 extends over 12 amino acids. Here the CDR3 reads CASSLVNGAFYF. For the CDR3, the DNA is TGTGCCAGCAGCTTAGTTAACGGAGCATTCTACTTC.